Presented here are 21 T cell receptor beta chains from one specimen sequenced in a study of blood T cell repertoires in COVID-19. Profiled with immunoSEQ multiplex PCR; TCRdb holds only in-frame clones, not every one. Among approximately 250,000 clones listed, about 87% were seen once. Sequences were obtained from PBMCs or T cells enriched from blood (not recorded which). The receptors come from a woman in her forties with acute COVID-19.

The chain couples TRBV13 to TRBJ2-2; maybe TRBD2 (6 bases). This CDR3 contains 15 residues. CDR1 is PRHDT, CDR2 FYEKMQ, per germline (reference sequence). V was cut by 0 bases and J by 4 bases, with 9 bases left in between. CDR3 sequence (DNA): TGTGCCAGCAGCTTAGGGCGGGGAGGCACCGGGGAGCTGTTTTTT. The encoded protein is CASSLGRGGTGELFF.

The rearrangement joins TRBV27 to TRBJ2-5; D is unclear. The CDR3 is made up of 13 amino acids. Germline values: CDR1 MNHEY, CDR2 SMNVEV (reference sequence). Trimming left V 6 bases short and J 2 bases short, with 10 bases between. This chain's CDR3 is CASRSSIQETQYF. DNA of the CDR3: TGTGCCAGCAGGAGTAGCATACAAGAGACCCAGTACTTC.

This sequence joins TRBV19 and TRBJ1-5; D is unclear. This CDR3 spans 15 amino acids. V lost 1 base and J 6 bases, leaving 13 bases between the germline ends. The germline gives CDR1 LNHDA, CDR2 SQIVND (reference sequence). CDR3 DNA sequence: TGTGCCAGTAGTATAGCCCTTCGGGGTAGTCAGCCCCAGCATTTT. Amino acid sequence: CASSIALRGSQPQHF.

This chain uses TRBV7-9 with TRBJ2-2; D not resolved. V was cut by 5 bases and J by 2 bases, with 9 bases left in between. The CDR3 totals 14 residues. CDR1 SEHNR and CDR2 FQNEAQ come from the germline V gene (reference sequence). The CDR3 DNA reads as TGTGCCAGCAGCCATAACAGCAACACCGGGGAGCTGTTTTTT. Protein: CASSHNSNTGELFF.

This clone was detected only a few times. This chain connects TRBV4-2 to TRBJ2-7; D unclear. CDR1 and CDR2 from the germline V gene are LGHNA and YNFKEQ. With 0 bases removed from V and 3 bases from J, the gap between germline ends came to 9 bases. CDR3 length: 14 residues. Here the CDR3 reads CASSQDVGRYEQYF. The CDR3 DNA sequence: TGTGCCAGCAGCCAAGATGTCGGTCGCTACGAGCAGTACTTC.

The chain combines TRBV2 with TRBJ2-1; 9 bases fit TRBD1. With 8 bases clipped from V and 1 base from J, the junction kept 3 bases outside the gene matches. Germline loops: CDR1 SNHLY, CDR2 FYNNEI. This CDR3 comprises 14 residues. CDR3 nucleotides: TGTGCCAGCTTGACAGGGGGGTCCTACAATGAGCAGTTCTTC. As protein: CASLTGGSYNEQFF.

V is TRBV19 and J is TRBJ1-2, with 7 bases that match TRBD1. Germline CDR1 LNHDA, CDR2 SQIVND (reference sequence). Trimming removed 4 bases from V and 4 bases from J; junction bases left unmatched: 6. There are 14 residues in the CDR3. The CDR3 nucleotides read TGTGCCAGTAGTACGGGACAGCTCATCTATGGCTACACCTTC. This gives the protein CASSTGQLIYGYTF.

The J gene is TRBJ1-1, the V gene TRBV29-1, with D hard to call. There are 12 residues in the CDR3. Germline V gives CDR1 SQVTM, CDR2 ANQGSEA. V dropped 8 bases and J dropped 5 bases, with 15 bases sitting between them. This CDR3 is CSPRSGLTEAFF. Written as DNA, the CDR3 is TGCAGCCCCAGGAGCGGGTTGACTGAAGCTTTCTTT. Filled out from reference TRBV29-1 and TRBJ1-1, the complete variable domain reads SAVISQKPSRDICQRGTSLTIQCQVDSQVTMMFWYRQQPGQSLTLIATANQGSEATYESGFVIDKFPISRPNLTFSTLTVSNMSPEDSSIYLCSPRSGLTEAFFGQGTRLTVV.

This chain uses TRBV30 with TRBJ1-1, with 9 bases lining up with TRBD1. Unmatched junction bases numbered 9, after V lost 5 bases and J lost 5 bases. CDR1 is GTSNPN, CDR2 SVGIG, per germline (reference sequence). The CDR3 loop spans 14 amino acids. CDR3 in amino acids: CAWGTGTGKTEAFF. The DNA of the CDR3 is TGTGCCTGGGGGACCGGGACAGGGAAAACTGAAGCTTTCTTT.

This chain uses TRBV7-2 with TRBJ1-6; D perhaps matches TRBD1 (6 bases). Germline V gene data show CDR1 as SGHTA and CDR2 as FQGNSA. Trimming took off 5 bases at V and 6 bases at J, with 20 bases between the two ends. This CDR3 is built from 17 residues. The CDR3 reads CASSVDRRKQGNSPLHF. CDR3 in DNA: TGTGCCAGCAGCGTGGACCGGAGGAAACAGGGTAATTCACCCCTCCACTTT.

This sequence joins TRBV13 and TRBJ2-4; 7 bases agree with TRBD1. The CDR3 spans 15 residues. Germline V CDR1 and CDR2: PRHDT, FYEKMQ (reference sequence). V lost 4 bases to trimming and J lost 6 bases; unmatched junction nucleotides: 9. This chain's CDR3 is CASSSDRTGANIQYF. The CDR3 nucleotides read TGTGCCAGCAGCTCCGATCGGACAGGAGCAAACATTCAGTACTTC.

The rearrangement links TRBV30 to TRBJ2-7; D possibly corresponds to TRBD1 (5 bases). V was shortened by 1 base and J by 3 bases, with 10 bases between the two germline ends. Germline V gene data show CDR1 as GTSNPN and CDR2 as SVGIG (reference sequence). This CDR3 contains 13 residues. CDR3 DNA sequence: TGTGCCTGGAGTGATGGGGCGAGCTACGAGCAGTACTTC. Translated, it gives CAWSDGASYEQYF.

The chain links TRBV5-5 to TRBJ2-6; D may be TRBD1 (5 bases). The CDR3 runs to 15 residues. V was trimmed by 2 bases and J by 0 bases, leaving 6 bases between them. Germline loops: CDR1 SGHKS, CDR2 YYEKEE (reference sequence). CDR3 DNA sequence: TGTGCCAGCAGCTTCAGGGTCTCTGGGGCCAACGTCCTGACTTTC. It is translated as CASSFRVSGANVLTF.

The rearrangement uses TRBV4-1 and TRBJ2-4; 11 nucleotides match TRBD2. V was clipped by 1 base and J by 0 bases; unmatched bases: 14. The CDR3 extends over 21 amino acids. Germline V lookup: CDR1 MGHRA, CDR2 YSYEKL. CDR3 protein: CASSQAPGLAGGPTAKNIQYF. CDR3 coding DNA: TGCGCCAGCAGCCAAGCCCCGGGGTTAGCGGGGGGGCCGACAGCCAAAAACATTCAGTACTTC.

This clone occurred once. The V and J genes are TRBV5-4 and TRBJ1-2, with no clear D. Germline V lookup: CDR1 SGHNT, CDR2 YYREEE (reference sequence). This CDR3 is built from 15 residues. The ends were cut back, 7 bases at V and 3 bases at J, with 19 bases in the middle. In DNA form, the CDR3 reads TGTGCCAGCCAAAACCGTCAAAGAGGAGACTATGGCTACACCTTC. Its protein is CASQNRQRGDYGYTF.

This chain's CDR3 is CASSFSTGGQYF. The CDR3 nucleotides read TGTGCCAGCAGTTTTAGTACAGGCGGGCAGTACTTC. The gene calls are TRBV12-3 or TRBV12-4 and TRBJ2-7, with a tentative D call TRBD1 (5 bases). Trimming cost V 3 bases and J 9 bases, with 12 bases left between them. The CDR3 runs to 12 residues.

The chain uses TRBV7-9 and TRBJ2-1, with 14 bases aligning to TRBD2. The CDR3 sequence is 17 residues long. V shed 6 bases, J shed 7 bases, and the junction held 11 bases outside the gene matches. CDR1 and CDR2 (germline): SEHNR, FQNEAQ (reference sequence). The CDR3 region is CASRRLAGGLKRNEQFF. DNA for the CDR3: TGTGCCAGCAGGAGACTAGCGGGAGGGCTCAAGAGGAATGAGCAGTTCTTC.

This clone has only one observation. The chain has TRBV19 and TRBJ2-2; TRBD1 might be the D (5 bases). Germline V gives CDR1 LNHDA, CDR2 SQIVND (reference sequence). V was trimmed by 7 bases and J by 3 bases, leaving 12 bases between them. The CDR3 is 14 residues long. The CDR3 region is CASIPGRDTGELFF. The DNA of the CDR3 is TGTGCCAGTATCCCTGGCAGGGACACCGGGGAGCTGTTTTTT.

The chain joins TRBV7-9 to TRBJ2-6; 11 bases are shared with TRBD1. Looked up from germline, CDR1 is SEHNR and CDR2 is FQNEAQ (reference sequence). With V trimmed by 4 bases and J by 2 bases, 4 bases remained unmatched. The CDR3 sequence is 17 residues long. CDR3 in amino acids: CASSSGDRGAGANVLTF. The CDR3 nucleotides read TGTGCCAGCAGCTCCGGGGACAGGGGGGCTGGGGCCAACGTCCTGACTTTC.

The CDR3 loop is CASSLGSENLYNEQFF. For the CDR3, the DNA is TGTGCCAGCAGCTTGGGGTCGGAGAATCTCTACAATGAGCAGTTCTTC. The rearrangement uses TRBV5-6 and TRBJ2-1; unclear D gene. The CDR3 is 16 amino acids. Trimming removed 0 bases at V and 3 bases at J, with 13 bases between. Germline CDR1 and CDR2: SGHDT and YYEEEE.

This clone has only one observation. The rearrangement uses TRBV27 and TRBJ2-5; the D gene is possibly TRBD2 (6 bases). CDR1 and CDR2 (germline): MNHEY, SMNVEV (reference sequence). Between the trimmed V and J ends, which lost 2 bases and 0 bases, there was a span of 13 bases. The CDR3 loop spans 16 amino acids. CDR3 region: CASSLNNGGNQETQYF. CDR3 sequence (DNA): TGTGCCAGCAGTTTAAACAATGGGGGGAACCAAGAGACCCAGTACTTC.